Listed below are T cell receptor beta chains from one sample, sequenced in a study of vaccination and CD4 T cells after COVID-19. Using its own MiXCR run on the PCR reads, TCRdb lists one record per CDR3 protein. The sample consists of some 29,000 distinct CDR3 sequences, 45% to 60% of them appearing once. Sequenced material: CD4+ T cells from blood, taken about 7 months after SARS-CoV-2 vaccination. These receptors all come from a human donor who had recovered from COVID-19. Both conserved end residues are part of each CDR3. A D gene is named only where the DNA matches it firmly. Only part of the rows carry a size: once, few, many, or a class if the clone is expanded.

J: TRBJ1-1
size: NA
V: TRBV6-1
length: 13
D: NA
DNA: TGTGCCAGCACATCTAGGACCTTCACTGAAGCTTTCTTT
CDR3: CASTSRTFTEAFF

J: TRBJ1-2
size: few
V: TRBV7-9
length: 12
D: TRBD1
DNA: TGTGCCAGCAGCCCCGACAGGGGTGGCTACACCTTC
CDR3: CASSPDRGGYTF

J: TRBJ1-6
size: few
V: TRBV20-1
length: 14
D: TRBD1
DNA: TGCAGTGCTCGGGACAGGCAGTATAATTCACCCCTCCACTTT
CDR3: CSARDRQYNSPLHF

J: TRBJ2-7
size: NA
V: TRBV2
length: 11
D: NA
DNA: TGTGCCAGCGTCGATCCCTACGAGCAGTACTTC
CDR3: CASVDPYEQYF

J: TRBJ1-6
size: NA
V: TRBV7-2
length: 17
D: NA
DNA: TGTGCCAGCAGCTTAACGGGGCTCACCTCCTATAATTCACCCCTCCACTTT
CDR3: CASSLTGLTSYNSPLHF

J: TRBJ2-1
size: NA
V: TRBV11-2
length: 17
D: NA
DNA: TGTGCCAGCAGCACCGGGGTCAACATCCCCGCCTACAATGAGCAGTTCTTC
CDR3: CASSTGVNIPAYNEQFF

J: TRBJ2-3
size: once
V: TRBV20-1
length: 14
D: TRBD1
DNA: TGCAGTGCTCCGGGACAGGGGTCAACAGATACGCAGTATTTT
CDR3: CSAPGQGSTDTQYF

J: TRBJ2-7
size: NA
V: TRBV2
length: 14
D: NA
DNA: TGTGCCAGCAGTGGGGCAGGGGTCGACTACGAGCAGTACTTC
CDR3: CASSGAGVDYEQYF

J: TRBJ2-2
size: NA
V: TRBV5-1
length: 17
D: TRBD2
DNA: TGCGCCAGCAGCGCTGCTCCTAGCGGGAGTGGCACCGGGGAGCTGTTTTTT
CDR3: CASSAAPSGSGTGELFF

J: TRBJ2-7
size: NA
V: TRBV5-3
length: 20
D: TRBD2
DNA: TGTGCCAGAAGCAAGGGGCGTGGGGACGGTCTACGCGGGAGTCGATACGAGCAGTACTTC
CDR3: CARSKGRGDGLRGSRYEQYF